This entry describes one T cell receptor (beta chain). The CDR3 sequence is 15 residues long. Authors' processing steps: For nucleated cells, counts were estimated from reference gene primer amplification. TCRdb keeps only in-frame clones here, not all; method: immunoSEQ multiplex PCR. That table gives V, J and clone size, and the DNA gave D and trimming. The profile shows approximately 180,000 clones, over 75% of them singletons. This entry is derived from a study of blood T cell repertoires in COVID-19. This chain connects TRBV21-1 to TRBJ1-2; the D segment call TRBD1 is taken from the table without a DNA check. TRBV21-1 is listed as a pseudogene. The clonotype comes from a middle-aged man with active or convalescent COVID-19. The sequenced sample was peripheral blood. CDR3 region: CASSKTGGEDYGYTF. In DNA, the CDR3 is TGTGCCAGCAGCAAAACAGGGGGAGAGGACTATGGCTACACCTTC.